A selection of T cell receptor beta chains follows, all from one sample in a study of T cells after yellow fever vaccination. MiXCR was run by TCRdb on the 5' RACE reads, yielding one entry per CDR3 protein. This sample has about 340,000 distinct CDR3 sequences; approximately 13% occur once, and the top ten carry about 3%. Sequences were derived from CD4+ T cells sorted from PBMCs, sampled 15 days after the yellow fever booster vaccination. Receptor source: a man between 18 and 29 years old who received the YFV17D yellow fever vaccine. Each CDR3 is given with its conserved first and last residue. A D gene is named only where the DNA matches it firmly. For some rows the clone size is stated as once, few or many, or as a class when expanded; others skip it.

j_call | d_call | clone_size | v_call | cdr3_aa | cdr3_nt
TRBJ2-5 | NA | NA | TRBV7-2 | CASSSGPFETQYF | TGTGCCAGCAGCTCCGGGCCGTTCGAGACCCAGTACTTC
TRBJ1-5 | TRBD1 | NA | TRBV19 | CASSATGTVDQPQHF | TGTGCCAGTAGTGCCACCGGGACAGTCGATCAGCCCCAGCATTTT
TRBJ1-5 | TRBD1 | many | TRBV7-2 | CASSLAAGGNNQPQHF | TGTGCCAGCAGCTTAGCGGCAGGGGGCAACAATCAGCCCCAGCATTTT
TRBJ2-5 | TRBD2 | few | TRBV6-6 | CASSYPSGQETQYF | TGTGCCAGCAGTTATCCTAGCGGACAAGAGACCCAGTACTTC
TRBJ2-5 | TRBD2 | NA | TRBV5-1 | CASKTGGGEETQYF | TGCGCCAGCAAAACCGGCGGGGGTGAAGAGACCCAGTACTTC
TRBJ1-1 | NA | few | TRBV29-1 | CSVGGSKRTEAFF | TGCAGCGTGGGGGGTAGCAAAAGGACTGAAGCTTTCTTT
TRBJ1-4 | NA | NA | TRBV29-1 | CSVARWGEKLFF | TGCAGCGTTGCCAGGTGGGGTGAAAAACTGTTTTTT
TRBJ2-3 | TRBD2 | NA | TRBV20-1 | CRGTSGGADTQYF | TGCAGGGGGACTAGCGGGGGGGCAGATACGCAGTATTTT
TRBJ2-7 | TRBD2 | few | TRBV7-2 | CASSLALTAGDSYEQYF | TGTGCCAGCAGCTTAGCGCTGACAGCGGGGGACTCCTACGAGCAGTACTTC
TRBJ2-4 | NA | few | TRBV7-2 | CASSREIGNIQYF | TGTGCCAGCAGCCGCGAAATAGGGAACATTCAGTACTTC
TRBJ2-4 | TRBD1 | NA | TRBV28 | CASSQTDRVNIQYF | TGTGCCAGCAGTCAAACGGACAGGGTAAACATTCAGTACTTC
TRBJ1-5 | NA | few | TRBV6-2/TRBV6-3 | CASTDGNQPQHF | TGTGCCAGCACAGACGGGAATCAGCCCCAGCATTTT
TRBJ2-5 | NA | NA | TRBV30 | CAWSGGATQYF | TGTGCCTGGAGTGGAGGGGCGACCCAGTACTTC
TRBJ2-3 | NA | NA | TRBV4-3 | CASSARTFTDTQYF | TGCGCCAGCAGCGCCAGGACTTTCACAGATACGCAGTATTTT
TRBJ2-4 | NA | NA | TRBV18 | CASSPPIGRLGIQYF | TGTGCCAGCTCACCACCGATAGGACGGTTAGGCATTCAGTACTTC
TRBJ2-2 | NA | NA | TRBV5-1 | CASSLGQSNTGELFF | TGCGCCAGCAGCTTAGGCCAGTCCAACACCGGGGAGCTGTTTTTT
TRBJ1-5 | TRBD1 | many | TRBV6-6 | CASSGQDNQPQHF | TGTGCCAGCAGCGGACAGGACAATCAGCCCCAGCATTTT
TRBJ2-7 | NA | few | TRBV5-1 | CASGTGSREQYF | TGCGCCAGCGGTACAGGCTCGCGCGAGCAGTACTTC